This TCR beta chain was sequenced in a study of CD8+CD57+ T cells in acquired aplastic anemia. Overall study: Sorted CD4+ and CD8+ cell DNA averaged roughly 3.2 ug. An average of about 9.8 million reads for CD4+ cells was obtained from healthy donors. Overall study findings and caveats: Simpson's diversity of CD8+ cells was not significantly different in patients compared with controls. Found in both controls and patients were around 31 CD8+ CDR3 sequences.

According to the study, genomic DNA was the template for TCR beta VDJ and CDR3 profiling. TCRdb processed the reads anew with MiXCR; each CDR3 protein has one entry. The sample consists of about 150,000 distinct CDR3 sequences, around two fifths of them appearing once. The table lists this clonotype with many counts. Antigen specificity is unknown. The V and J ends lost 3 bases and 0 bases respectively, with 12 bases between them. The CDR3 has 15 amino acids. Germline V gene data show CDR1 as DFQATT and CDR2 as SNEGSKA (reference sequence). The chain uses TRBV20-1 and TRBJ2-1; possible D gene TRBD2, 5 bases. The clonotype was recovered from a human donor in good health, serving as a control. Material: sorted CD4+, CD8+, or CD8+CD57+ T cells (not recorded which) from PBMCs. Here the CDR3 reads CSAREWENSYNEQFF. CDR3 coding DNA: TGCAGTGCTAGGGAGTGGGAGAACTCCTACAATGAGCAGTTCTTC.